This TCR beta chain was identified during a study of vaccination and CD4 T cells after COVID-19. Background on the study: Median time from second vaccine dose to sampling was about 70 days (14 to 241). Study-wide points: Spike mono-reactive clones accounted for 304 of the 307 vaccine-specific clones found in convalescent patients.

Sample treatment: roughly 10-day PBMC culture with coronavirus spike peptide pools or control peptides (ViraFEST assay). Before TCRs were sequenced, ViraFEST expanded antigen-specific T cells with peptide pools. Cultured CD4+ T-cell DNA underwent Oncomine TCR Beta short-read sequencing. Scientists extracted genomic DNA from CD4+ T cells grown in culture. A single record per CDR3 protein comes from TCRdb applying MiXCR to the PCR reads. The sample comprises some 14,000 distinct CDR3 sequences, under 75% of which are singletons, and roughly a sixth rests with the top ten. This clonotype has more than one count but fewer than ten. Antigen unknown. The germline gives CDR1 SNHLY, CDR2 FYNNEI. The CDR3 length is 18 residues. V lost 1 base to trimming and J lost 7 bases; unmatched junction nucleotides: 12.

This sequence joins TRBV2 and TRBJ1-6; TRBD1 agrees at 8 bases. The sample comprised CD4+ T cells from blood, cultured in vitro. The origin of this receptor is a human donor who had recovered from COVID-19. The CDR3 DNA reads TGTGCCAGCAGTGAAGGGGTAATCGGACAGGGAGTAAATTCACCCCTCCACTTT. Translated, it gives CASSEGVIGQGVNSPLHF. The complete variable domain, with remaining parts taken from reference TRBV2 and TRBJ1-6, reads EPEVTQTPSHQVTQMGQEVILRCVPISNHLYFYWYRQILGQKVEFLVSFYNNEISEKSEIFDDQFSVERPDGSNFTLKIRSTKLEDSAMYFCASSEGVIGQGVNSPLHFGNGTRLTVT.